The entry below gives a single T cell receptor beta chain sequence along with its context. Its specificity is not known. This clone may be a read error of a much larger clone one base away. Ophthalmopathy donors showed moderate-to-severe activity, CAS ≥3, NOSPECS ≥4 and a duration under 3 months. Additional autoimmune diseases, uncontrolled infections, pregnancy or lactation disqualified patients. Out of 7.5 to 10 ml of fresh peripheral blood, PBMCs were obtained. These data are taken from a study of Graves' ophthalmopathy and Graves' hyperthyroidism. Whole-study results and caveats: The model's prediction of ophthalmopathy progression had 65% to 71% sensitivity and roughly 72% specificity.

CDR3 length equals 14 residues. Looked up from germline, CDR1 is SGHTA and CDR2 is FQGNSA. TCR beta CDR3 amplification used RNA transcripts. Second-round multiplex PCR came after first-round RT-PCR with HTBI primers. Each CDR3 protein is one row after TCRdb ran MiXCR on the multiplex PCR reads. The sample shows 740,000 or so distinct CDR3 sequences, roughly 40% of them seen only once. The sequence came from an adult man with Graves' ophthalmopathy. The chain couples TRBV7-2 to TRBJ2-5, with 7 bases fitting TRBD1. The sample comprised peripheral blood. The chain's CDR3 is CAGSSDRYLETQYF. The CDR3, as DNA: TGTGCCGGCAGCTCGGACAGGTACCTGGAGACCCAGTACTTC.